The 22 T cell receptor beta chains below were found in one sample sequenced in a study of T cell responses to AZD1222 COVID-19 vaccine. Data came from immunoSEQ multiplex PCR; TCRdb stores just in-frame clones and leaves some out. This repertoire shows 120,000 to 150,000 clones, about 86% found once; its top ten account for 3% to 4.5%. Source: peripheral blood, taken on day 0 of AZD1222 vaccination. Receptor source: an adult in good health.

CDR3 coding DNA: TGTGCCAGCAGTGAGAGGACTAGCGGTCTTTACAATGAGCAGTTCTTC. Residues: CASSERTSGLYNEQFF. V and J are TRBV7-8 and TRBJ2-1; TRBD2 agrees at 10 bases. The CDR3 runs 16 residues. The junction had 9 bases not matched to a gene; V was cut back by 6 bases and J by 4 bases. The germline V gene encodes CDR1 SGHVS and CDR2 FQNEAQ.

The chain employs TRBV3-1 (or the pseudogene TRBV3-2) and TRBJ2-2; TRBD2 matches 11 bases. This CDR3 region has 20 residues. V shed 0 bases and J 5 bases; nucleotides not matched to a gene: 14. The germline V gene encodes CDR1 LGHDT and CDR2 YNNKEL (reference sequence). The CDR3 region is CASSQESRQLAGVNTGELFF. CDR3 nucleotide sequence: TGTGCCAGCAGCCAAGAAAGTCGGCAACTAGCGGGAGTTAATACCGGGGAGCTGTTTTTT.

CDR3 protein: CASSPGGTYEQYF. Written as DNA, the CDR3 is TGTGCCAGTAGCCCGGGGGGCACCTACGAGCAGTACTTC. The chain couples TRBV19 to TRBJ2-7; tentative D call: TRBD2 (7 bases). The germline V gene has CDR1 LNHDA and CDR2 SQIVND (reference sequence). This CDR3 is 13 amino acids long. V shed 6 bases and J shed 2 bases, with 11 bases lying between them.

This clone was recorded once. The chain is built from TRBV29-1 and TRBJ1-1; a weak D match, TRBD1 (6 bases). V lost 3 bases and J lost 1, with 9 bases in between. CDR3 length: 13 amino acids. Germline loops: CDR1 SQVTM, CDR2 ANQGSEA. CDR3 loop: CSVDRGPNTEAFF. The CDR3 nucleotides read TGCAGCGTTGACCGGGGGCCGAACACTGAAGCTTTCTTT. Supplemented by reference TRBV29-1 and TRBJ1-1, the full variable domain reads SAVISQKPSRDICQRGTSLTIQCQVDSQVTMMFWYRQQPGQSLTLIATANQGSEATYESGFVIDKFPISRPNLTFSTLTVSNMSPEDSSIYLCSVDRGPNTEAFFGQGTRLTVV.

The genes are TRBV18 and TRBJ1-5; tentatively, D is TRBD1 (5 bases). CDR3 size: 13 residues. V was pared by 5 bases and J by 2 bases, with 7 bases between. Germline V lookup: CDR1 KGHSH, CDR2 LQKENI. This CDR3 reads CASSGQRNQPQHF. In DNA, the CDR3 is TGTGCCAGCTCAGGACAACGCAATCAGCCCCAGCATTTT. The full variable domain, rest sourced from reference TRBV18 and TRBJ1-5, is NAGVMQNPRHLVRRRGQEARLRCSPMKGHSHVYWYRQLPEEGLKFMVYLQKENIIDESGMPKERFSAEFPKEGPSILRIQQVVRGDSAAYFCASSGQRNQPQHFGDGTRLSIL.

The chain has TRBV11-2 and TRBJ2-7, with D maybe TRBD1 (6 bases). The CDR3 has 16 amino acids. The V and J ends lost 5 bases and 0 bases respectively, with 17 bases between them. Germline V gives CDR1 SGHAT, CDR2 FQNNGV. The CDR3 is CASSMLTGTSSYEQYF. The CDR3, as DNA: TGTGCCAGCAGCATGCTAACCGGGACAAGCTCCTACGAGCAGTACTTC.

V gene TRBV19 combines with J gene TRBJ1-1; D is perhaps TRBD1 (5 bases). Trimming shortened V by 5 bases and J by 1 base, and 17 bases separated the two germline ends. CDR1 LNHDA and CDR2 SQIVND come from the germline V gene (reference sequence). CDR3 size: 16 residues. CDR3 in DNA: TGTGCCAGTAGTGGGGCCGGGACCTTAGGGAACACTGAAGCTTTCTTT. Translation gives CASSGAGTLGNTEAFF.

The gene calls are TRBV6-2 or TRBV6-3 and TRBJ2-1; the D call may be TRBD1 or TRBD2 (5 bases each). This CDR3 spans 15 amino acids. In germline, CDR1 is MNHEY, CDR2 SVGEGT. Trimming left V 3 bases short and J 7 bases short, with 16 bases between. The chain's CDR3 is CASSYGSLWGNEQFF. CDR3 sequence (DNA): TGTGCCAGCAGTTATGGTTCTCTCTGGGGGAATGAGCAGTTCTTC.

The chain recombines TRBV25-1 with TRBJ2-1; 8 bases are a match to TRBD1. CDR3 length: 16 amino acids. Per the germline V gene, CDR1 is MGHDK and CDR2 is SYGVNS. Trimming at V came to 4 bases and at J to 2 bases, leaving 7 bases not matched to a gene. The CDR3 spells CASSATGGVAYNEQFF. DNA for the CDR3: TGTGCCAGCAGTGCCACAGGGGGTGTCGCCTACAATGAGCAGTTCTTC.

This rearrangement joins TRBV7-9 to TRBJ1-2; the D is unclear. With 2 bases removed from V and 3 bases from J, the gap between germline ends came to 13 bases. The CDR3 contains 15 residues. CDR1 and CDR2 from the germline V gene are SEHNR and FQNEAQ (reference sequence). CDR3: CASSLSMVGHYGYTF. For the CDR3, the DNA is TGTGCCAGCAGCTTAAGTATGGTTGGCCACTATGGCTACACCTTC.

For the CDR3, the DNA is TGTGCCAGCAGTTTCCTCTCGACACTCAGGGTCATTGGCACTGAAGCTTTCTTT. Residues: CASSFLSTLRVIGTEAFF. The chain carries TRBV28 and TRBJ1-1, with a weak D call TRBD1 (5 bases). This CDR3 contains 18 residues. V was shortened by 3 bases and J by 4 bases, with 24 bases between the two germline ends. CDR1 MDHEN and CDR2 SYDVKM come from the germline V gene.

V and J are TRBV5-6 and TRBJ1-1; D is unclear. From germline, CDR1 is SGHDT and CDR2 YYEEEE. V dropped 2 bases and J dropped 4 bases, with 3 bases sitting between them. This CDR3 spans 11 amino acids. The CDR3 DNA is TGTGCCAGCAGCTTTGCCACTGAAGCTTTCTTT. Protein product: CASSFATEAFF. Using reference TRBV5-6 and TRBJ1-1 for the parts outside the CDR3, the full variable domain is DAGVTQSPTHLIKTRGQQVTLRCSPKSGHDTVSWYQQALGQGPQFIFQYYEEEERQRGNFPDRFSGHQFPNYSSELNVNALLLGDSALYLCASSFATEAFFGQGTRLTVV.

The chain is built from TRBV5-1 and TRBJ2-1; D remains ambiguous. CDR1 and CDR2 (germline): SGHRS, YFSETQ. The V end lost 5 bases, the J end lost 9 bases, and 18 bases lay between the germline ends. CDR3 length equals 14 residues. The CDR3 sequence is CASRAAVLHSEQFF. DNA for the CDR3: TGCGCCAGCAGGGCGGCGGTACTGCACAGTGAGCAGTTCTTC.

This sequence joins TRBV6-5 and TRBJ1-3; D possibly corresponds to TRBD1 (6 bases). The germline V gene encodes CDR1 MNHEY and CDR2 SVGAGI. The CDR3 spans 15 residues. V was pared by 7 bases and J by 0 bases, with 13 bases between. CDR3: CASTDSDSSGNTIYF. Written as DNA, the CDR3 is TGTGCCAGCACAGACTCGGACAGCTCTGGAAACACCATATATTTT.

The rearrangement links TRBV28 to TRBJ2-1; D remains ambiguous. V lost 4 bases and J lost 4, with 20 bases in between. This CDR3 is 17 amino acids long. The germline gives CDR1 MDHEN, CDR2 SYDVKM. In nucleotides, the CDR3 is TGTGCCAGCAGTTCCGCAGTAGGCGATCGGAATTACAATGAGCAGTTCTTC. This codes for CASSSAVGDRNYNEQFF.

The chain couples TRBV23-1 to TRBJ2-1; D is ambiguous. TRBV23-1 is labeled an ORF, and its function is uncertain. There are 16 residues in the CDR3. V lost 0 bases, J lost 6 bases, and 15 bases lay in between. The CDR3 spells CASSQSSRLGCNEQFF. As DNA, the CDR3 is TGCGCCAGCAGTCAATCCTCAAGGCTCGGGTGCAATGAGCAGTTCTTC.

The chain couples TRBV30 to TRBJ1-4; D is ambiguous. The V gene lost 3 bases and the J gene lost 8 bases, with 16 bases spanning the gap. Germline CDR1 GTSNPN, CDR2 SVGIG (reference sequence). The CDR3 is 14 residues long. The CDR3 DNA is TGTGCCTGGAGCACCCAAGGGAGCGGGGAAAAACTGTTTTTT. It specifies CAWSTQGSGEKLFF.

V is TRBV7-8 and J is TRBJ2-7; TRBD2 aligns across 8 bases. CDR3 length: 16 amino acids. The trim removed 5 bases at V and 1 base at J, leaving 10 bases unmatched. Germline loops: CDR1 SGHVS, CDR2 FQNEAQ. In DNA form, the CDR3 reads TGTGCCAGCAGCCAGGGTTGGCGGGGGGCTTCCTACGAGCAGTACTTC. Its translation is CASSQGWRGASYEQYF.

The chain combines TRBV6-6 with TRBJ2-7, with TRBD2 matching 13 bases. The junction had 25 bases not matched to a gene; V was cut back by 5 bases and J by 3 bases. Germline V CDR1 and CDR2: MNHNY, SVGAGI (reference sequence). The CDR3 is 22 amino acids. The CDR3 sequence is CASSLAATGRGTSGEYRYEQYF. Written as DNA, the CDR3 is TGTGCCAGCAGTCTCGCAGCCACAGGCCGCGGGACTAGCGGGGAGTATCGCTACGAGCAGTACTTC.

The count of this clone is one. This chain joins TRBV6-5 and TRBJ1-5; perhaps TRBD1 as D (6 bases). This CDR3 contains 13 residues. Germline lookup yields CDR1 MNHEY and CDR2 SVGAGI. V lost 6 bases and J lost 4, with 10 bases in between. This CDR3 reads CASSGQRNQPQHF. The CDR3 DNA reads as TGTGCCAGCAGCGGACAGAGAAATCAGCCCCAGCATTTT.

The V gene is TRBV27, the J gene TRBJ2-7; D may be TRBD2 (7 bases). V lost 6 bases to trimming and J lost 5 bases, with 17 bases between them. The CDR3 totals 14 residues. Germline V lookup: CDR1 MNHEY, CDR2 SMNVEV (reference sequence). The CDR3 is CASRIGGAHDEQYF. CDR3 coding DNA: TGTGCCAGCAGGATAGGGGGGGCGCACGACGAGCAGTACTTC.

This sequence joins TRBV7-8 and TRBJ2-2, with 9 bases matching TRBD1. The CDR3 extends over 14 amino acids. Germline values: CDR1 SGHVS, CDR2 FQNEAQ. The V and J ends lost 4 bases and 8 bases, in that order; junction bases with no gene match: 5. The CDR3 spells CASSYDRGLGELFF. CDR3 in DNA: TGTGCCAGCAGCTACGACAGGGGGTTAGGGGAGCTGTTTTTT.